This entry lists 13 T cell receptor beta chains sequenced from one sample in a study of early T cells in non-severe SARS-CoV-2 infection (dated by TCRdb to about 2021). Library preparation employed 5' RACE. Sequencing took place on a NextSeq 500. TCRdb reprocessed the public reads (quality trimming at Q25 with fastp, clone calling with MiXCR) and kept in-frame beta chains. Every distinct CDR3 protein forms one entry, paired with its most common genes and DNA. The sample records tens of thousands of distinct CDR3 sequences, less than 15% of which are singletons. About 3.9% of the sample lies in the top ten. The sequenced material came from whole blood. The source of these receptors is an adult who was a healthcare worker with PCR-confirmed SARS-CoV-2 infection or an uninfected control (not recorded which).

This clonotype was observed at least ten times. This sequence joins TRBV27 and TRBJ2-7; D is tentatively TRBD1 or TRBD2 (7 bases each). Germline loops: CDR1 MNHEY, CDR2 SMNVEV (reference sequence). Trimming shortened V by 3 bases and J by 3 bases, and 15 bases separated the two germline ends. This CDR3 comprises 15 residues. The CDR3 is CASSFGPRGGYEQYF. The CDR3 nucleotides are TGTGCCAGCAGTTTTGGGCCCAGGGGGGGCTACGAGCAGTACTTC.

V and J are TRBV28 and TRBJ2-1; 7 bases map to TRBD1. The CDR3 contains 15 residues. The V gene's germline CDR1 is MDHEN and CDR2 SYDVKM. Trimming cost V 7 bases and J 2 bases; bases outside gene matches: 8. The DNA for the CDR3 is TGTGCCAGCACCAGGACAGGAGAGACCTACAATGAGCAGTTCTTC. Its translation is CASTRTGETYNEQFF.

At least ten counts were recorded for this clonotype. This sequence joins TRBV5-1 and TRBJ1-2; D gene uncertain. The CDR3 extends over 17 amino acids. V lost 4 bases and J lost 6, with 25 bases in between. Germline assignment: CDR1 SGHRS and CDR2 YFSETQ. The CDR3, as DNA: TGCGCCAGCAGCCCAGCCTGGTATGGGATAGTCGGAGATGGCTACACCTTC. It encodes CASSPAWYGIVGDGYTF.

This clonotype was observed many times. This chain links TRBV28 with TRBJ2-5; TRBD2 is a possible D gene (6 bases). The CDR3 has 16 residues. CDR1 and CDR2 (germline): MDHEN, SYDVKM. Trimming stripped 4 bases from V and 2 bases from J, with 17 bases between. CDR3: CASSSPGSGTQETQYF. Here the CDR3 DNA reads TGTGCCAGCAGTTCCCCAGGGTCAGGGACTCAAGAGACCCAGTACTTC. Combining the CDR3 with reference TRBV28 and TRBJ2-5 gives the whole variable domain DVKVTQSSRYLVKRTGEKVFLECVQDMDHENMFWYRQDPGLGLRLIYFSYDVKMKEKGDIPEGYSVSREKKERFSLILESASTNQTSMYLCASSSPGSGTQETQYFGPGTRLLVL.

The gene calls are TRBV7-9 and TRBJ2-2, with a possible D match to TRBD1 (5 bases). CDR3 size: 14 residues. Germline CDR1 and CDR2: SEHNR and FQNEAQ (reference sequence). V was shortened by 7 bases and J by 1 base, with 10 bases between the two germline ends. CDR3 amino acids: CASIPGRNTGELFF. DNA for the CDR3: TGTGCCAGCATCCCAGGGCGGAACACCGGGGAGCTGTTTTTT.

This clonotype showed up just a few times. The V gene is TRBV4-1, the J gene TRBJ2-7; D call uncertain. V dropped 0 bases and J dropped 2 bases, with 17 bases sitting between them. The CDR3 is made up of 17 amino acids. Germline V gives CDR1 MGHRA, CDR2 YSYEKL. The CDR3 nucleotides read TGCGCCAGCAGCCAAGAGATGGGGTTAGCTACCCCCTACGAGCAGTACTTC. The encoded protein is CASSQEMGLATPYEQYF.

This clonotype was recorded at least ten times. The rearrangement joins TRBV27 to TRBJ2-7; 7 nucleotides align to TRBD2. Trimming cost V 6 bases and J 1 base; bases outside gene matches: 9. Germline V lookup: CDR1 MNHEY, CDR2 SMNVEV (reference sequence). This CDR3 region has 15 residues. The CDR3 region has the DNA TGTGCCAGCAGCCCGGGTCTAGCGGATTCCTACGAGCAGTACTTC. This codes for CASSPGLADSYEQYF.

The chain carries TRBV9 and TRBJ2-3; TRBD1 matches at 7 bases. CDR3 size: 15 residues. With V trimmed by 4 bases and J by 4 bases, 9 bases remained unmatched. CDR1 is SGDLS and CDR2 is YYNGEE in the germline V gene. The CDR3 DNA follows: TGTGCCAGCAGCCTACAGGGGAGTTGGGCAGATACGCAGTATTTT. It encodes CASSLQGSWADTQYF.

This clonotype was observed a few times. CDR3 sequence reads: CASSYRGLANTGELFF. CDR3 DNA: TGTGCCAGCAGTTACCGGGGACTGGCGAACACCGGGGAGCTGTTTTTT. The chain links TRBV6-5 to TRBJ2-2, with D tentatively TRBD2 (6 bases). This CDR3 spans 16 amino acids. CDR1 is MNHEY, CDR2 SVGAGI, per germline. V lost 2 bases and J lost 0, with 10 bases in between.

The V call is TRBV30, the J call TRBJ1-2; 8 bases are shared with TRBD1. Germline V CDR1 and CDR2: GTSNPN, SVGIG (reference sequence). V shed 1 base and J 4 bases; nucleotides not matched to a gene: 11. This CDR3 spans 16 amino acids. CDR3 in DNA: TGTGCCTGGAGTGCCTACCCAGGGGGCGCCGGCTATGGCTACACCTTC. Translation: CAWSAYPGGAGYGYTF.

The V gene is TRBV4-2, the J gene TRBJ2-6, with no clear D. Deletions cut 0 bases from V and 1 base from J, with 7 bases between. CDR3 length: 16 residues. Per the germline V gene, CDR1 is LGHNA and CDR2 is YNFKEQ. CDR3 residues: CASSQDLGSGANVLTF. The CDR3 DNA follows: TGTGCCAGCAGCCAAGATCTCGGGTCTGGGGCCAACGTCCTGACTTTC.

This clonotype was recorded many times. Here the CDR3 reads CSARDPPGTEAFF. As DNA, the CDR3 is TGCAGTGCTAGAGATCCACCGGGAACTGAAGCTTTCTTT. V is TRBV20-1 and J is TRBJ1-1; no clear D gene. The V gene's germline CDR1 is DFQATT and CDR2 SNEGSKA (reference sequence). Trimming cost V 0 bases and J 5 bases, with 10 bases left between them. There are 13 residues in the CDR3.

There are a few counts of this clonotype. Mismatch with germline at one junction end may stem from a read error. The CDR3 nucleotides read TGCAGCGTCGAAGCAACCAAAAACATTCAGTACTTC. It encodes CSVEATKNIQYF. The chain has TRBV29-1 and TRBJ2-4, with D uncertain. The CDR3 length is 12 residues. Germline V CDR1 and CDR2: SQVTM, ANQGSEA. The complete variable domain, with remaining parts taken from reference TRBV29-1 and TRBJ2-4, reads SAVISQKPSRDICQRGTSLTIQCQVDSQVTMMFWYRQQPGQSLTLIATANQGSEATYESGFVIDKFPISRPNLTFSTLTVSNMSPEDSSIYLCSVEATKNIQYFGAGTRLSVL.